What follows are 5 T cell receptor beta chains derived from one specimen sequenced in a study of memory CD4+ T cells and cytomegalovirus serostatus (dated by TCRdb to the late 2010s). Single viable CD3+CD4+CD8-CD45RO+ cells were sorted as memory CD4+ T cells on a FACSAria II. The library was made by the immunoSEQ multiplex PCR assay. Drawn from immuneACCESS, this table holds only the in-frame rearrangements with V and J called that TCRdb kept. Clones are partly lost; checked studies trace under half to an unresolved V gene and leave the rest unexplained. Present in this sample are approximately 92,000 clones, roughly 80% of which were seen just once. Of the sample, approximately 4% falls within the top ten clones. The material sequenced was memory CD4+ T cells from blood. These receptors were taken from an adult in good health and CMV-seropositive.

The chain uses TRBV5-4 and TRBJ1-1, with D possibly TRBD1 on 6 matching bases. The CDR3 length is 11 residues. Per germline, CDR1 SGHNT and CDR2 YYREEE (reference sequence). Trimming took 3 bases from V and 9 from J, leaving 9 bases between them. The CDR3 bases are TGTGCCAGCAGCTCGACAGGTCAAGCTTTCTTT. Residues: CASSSTGQAFF.

This chain links TRBV7-9 with TRBJ1-2; 8 nucleotides agree with TRBD1. CDR3 length: 16 residues. Germline loops: CDR1 SEHNR, CDR2 FQNEAQ (reference sequence). V lost 0 bases and J lost 4; bases outside the gene matches: 7. CDR3 in amino acids: CASSLASPTGAYGYTF. The CDR3 DNA follows: TGTGCCAGCAGCTTAGCAAGCCCGACAGGGGCCTATGGCTACACCTTC.

This chain uses TRBV7-2 with TRBJ2-7, with 10 bases aligning to TRBD1. CDR3 length: 15 residues. Losses at the gene ends were 3 bases for V and 7 bases for J; bases not matched to a gene: 9. Germline values: CDR1 SGHTA, CDR2 FQGNSA. The CDR3 is CASSFGQGQGWEQYF. The CDR3 bases are TGTGCCAGCAGCTTTGGGCAGGGACAGGGGTGGGAGCAGTACTTC.

This clone appeared a few times. J is TRBJ1-2 and V is TRBV6-6; the D is unclear. Between the trimmed V and J ends, which lost 7 bases and 3 bases, there was a span of 6 bases. Germline-derived CDR1 and CDR2 are MNHNY and SVGAGI (reference sequence). CDR3 length: 11 residues. The CDR3 is CASNGDYGYTF. The CDR3 DNA sequence: TGTGCCAGCAACGGGGACTATGGCTACACCTTC.

In this sample, this clone turned up once. This chain joins TRBV19 and TRBJ2-5; 10 nucleotides align to TRBD1. Germline V gene data show CDR1 as LNHDA and CDR2 as SQIVND (reference sequence). The CDR3 runs 14 residues. After removal of 5 bases from V and 5 bases from J, the junction contained 5 bases not matched to a gene. The CDR3: CASSDRGRGETQYF. CDR3 in DNA: TGTGCCAGTAGTGACAGGGGGCGCGGGGAGACCCAGTACTTC. The full variable domain, rest sourced from reference TRBV19 and TRBJ2-5, is DGGITQSPKYLFRKEGQNVTLSCEQNLNHDAMYWYRQDPGQGLRLIYYSQIVNDFQKGDIAEGYSVSREKKESFPLTVTSAQKNPTAFYLCASSDRGRGETQYFGPGTRLLVL.